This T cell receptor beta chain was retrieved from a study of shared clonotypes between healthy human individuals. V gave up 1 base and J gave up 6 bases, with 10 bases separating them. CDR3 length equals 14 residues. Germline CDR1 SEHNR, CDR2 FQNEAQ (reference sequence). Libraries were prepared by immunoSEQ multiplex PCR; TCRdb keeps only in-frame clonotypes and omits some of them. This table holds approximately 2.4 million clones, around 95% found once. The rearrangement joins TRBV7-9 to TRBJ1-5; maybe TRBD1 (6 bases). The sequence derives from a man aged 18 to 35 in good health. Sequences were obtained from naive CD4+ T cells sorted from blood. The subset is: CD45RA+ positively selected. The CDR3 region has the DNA TGTGCCAGCAGCTTAGAGACAGGTAGTCAGCCCCAGCATTTT. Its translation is CASSLETGSQPQHF.